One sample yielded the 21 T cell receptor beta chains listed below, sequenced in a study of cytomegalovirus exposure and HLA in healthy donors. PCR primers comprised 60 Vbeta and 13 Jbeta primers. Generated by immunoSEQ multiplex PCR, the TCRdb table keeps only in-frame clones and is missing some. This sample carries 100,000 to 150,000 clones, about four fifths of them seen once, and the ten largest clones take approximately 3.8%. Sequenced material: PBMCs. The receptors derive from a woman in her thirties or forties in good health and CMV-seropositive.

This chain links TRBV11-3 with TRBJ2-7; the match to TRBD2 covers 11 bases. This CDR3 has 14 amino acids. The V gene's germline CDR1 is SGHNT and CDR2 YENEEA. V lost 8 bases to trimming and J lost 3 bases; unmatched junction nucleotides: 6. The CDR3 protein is CASSRLAGIYEQYF. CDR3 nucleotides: TGTGCCAGCTCAAGACTAGCGGGGATCTACGAGCAGTACTTC. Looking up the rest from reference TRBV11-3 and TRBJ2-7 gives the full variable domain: EAGVVQSPRYKIIEKKQPVAFWCNPISGHNTLYWYLQNLGQGPELLIRYENEEAVDDSQLPKDRFSAERLKGVDSTLKIQPAELGDSAVYLCASSRLAGIYEQYFGPGTRLTVT.

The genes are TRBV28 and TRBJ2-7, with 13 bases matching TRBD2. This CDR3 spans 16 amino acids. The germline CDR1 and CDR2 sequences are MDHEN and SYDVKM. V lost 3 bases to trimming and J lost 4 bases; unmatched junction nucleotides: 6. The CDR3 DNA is TGTGCCAGCAGTTTGGGGGGACTAGCGGGATCTTACGAGCAGTACTTC. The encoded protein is CASSLGGLAGSYEQYF.

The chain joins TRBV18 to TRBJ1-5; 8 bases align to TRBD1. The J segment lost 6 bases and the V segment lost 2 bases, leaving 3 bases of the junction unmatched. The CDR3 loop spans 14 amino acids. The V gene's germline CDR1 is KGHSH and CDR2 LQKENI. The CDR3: CASSPSGGIQPQHF. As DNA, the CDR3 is TGTGCCAGCTCACCATCAGGGGGCATTCAGCCCCAGCATTTT.

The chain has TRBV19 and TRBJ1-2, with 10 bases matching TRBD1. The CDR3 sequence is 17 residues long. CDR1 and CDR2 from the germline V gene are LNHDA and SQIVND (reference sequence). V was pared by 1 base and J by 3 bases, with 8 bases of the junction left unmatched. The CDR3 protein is CASSIGGTGAIHYGYTF. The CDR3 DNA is TGTGCCAGTAGTATAGGTGGGACAGGGGCGATCCACTATGGCTACACCTTC. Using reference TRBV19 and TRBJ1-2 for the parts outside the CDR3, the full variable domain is DGGITQSPKYLFRKEGQNVTLSCEQNLNHDAMYWYRQDPGQGLRLIYYSQIVNDFQKGDIAEGYSVSREKKESFPLTVTSAQKNPTAFYLCASSIGGTGAIHYGYTFGSGTRLTVV.

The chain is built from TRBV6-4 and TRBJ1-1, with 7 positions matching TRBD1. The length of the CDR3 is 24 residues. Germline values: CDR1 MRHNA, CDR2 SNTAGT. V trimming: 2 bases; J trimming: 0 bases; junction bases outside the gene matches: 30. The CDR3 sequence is CASSDIGTVRNQPRHSEMNTEAFF. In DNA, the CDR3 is TGTGCCAGCAGTGACATCGGGACAGTTAGAAACCAGCCCCGGCATTCAGAAATGAACACTGAAGCTTTCTTT.

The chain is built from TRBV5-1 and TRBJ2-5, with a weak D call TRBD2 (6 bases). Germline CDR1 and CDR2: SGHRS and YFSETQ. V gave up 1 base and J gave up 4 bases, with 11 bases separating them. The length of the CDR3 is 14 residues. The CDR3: CASSLLREAETQYF. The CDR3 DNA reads TGCGCCAGCAGCTTGCTCAGGGAGGCAGAGACCCAGTACTTC.

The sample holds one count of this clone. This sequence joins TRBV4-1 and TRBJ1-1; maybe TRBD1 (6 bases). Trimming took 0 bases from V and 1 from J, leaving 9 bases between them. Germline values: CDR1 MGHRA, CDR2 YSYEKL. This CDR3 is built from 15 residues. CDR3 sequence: CASSQDIGGNTEAFF. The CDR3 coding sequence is TGCGCCAGCAGCCAAGATATAGGGGGGAACACTGAAGCTTTCTTT.

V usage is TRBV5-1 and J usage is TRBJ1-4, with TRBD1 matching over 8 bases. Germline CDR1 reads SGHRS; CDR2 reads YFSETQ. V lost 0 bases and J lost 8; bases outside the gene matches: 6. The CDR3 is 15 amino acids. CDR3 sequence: CASSLGGGQEEKLFF. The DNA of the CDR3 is TGCGCCAGCAGCTTGGGGGGGGGACAGGAAGAAAAACTGTTTTTT.

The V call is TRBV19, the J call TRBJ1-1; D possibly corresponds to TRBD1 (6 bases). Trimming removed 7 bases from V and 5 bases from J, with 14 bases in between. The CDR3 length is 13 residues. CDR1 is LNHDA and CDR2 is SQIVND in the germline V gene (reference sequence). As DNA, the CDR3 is TGTGCCAGTAATAAAGGGGGGGGGACTGAAGCTTTCTTT. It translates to CASNKGGGTEAFF. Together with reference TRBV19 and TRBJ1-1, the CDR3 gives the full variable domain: DGGITQSPKYLFRKEGQNVTLSCEQNLNHDAMYWYRQDPGQGLRLIYYSQIVNDFQKGDIAEGYSVSREKKESFPLTVTSAQKNPTAFYLCASNKGGGTEAFFGQGTRLTVV.

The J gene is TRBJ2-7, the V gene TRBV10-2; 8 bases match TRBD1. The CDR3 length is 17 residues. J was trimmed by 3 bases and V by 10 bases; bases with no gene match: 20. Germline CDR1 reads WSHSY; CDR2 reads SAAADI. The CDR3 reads CAKNSGTGRPRNYEQYF. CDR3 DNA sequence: TGCGCCAAGAATTCCGGGACAGGCCGACCAAGAAACTACGAGCAGTACTTC.

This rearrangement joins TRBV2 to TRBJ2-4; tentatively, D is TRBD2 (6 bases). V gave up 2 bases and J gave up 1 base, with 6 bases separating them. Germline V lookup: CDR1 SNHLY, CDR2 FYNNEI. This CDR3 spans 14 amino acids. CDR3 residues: CASSERGAKNIQYF. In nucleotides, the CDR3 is TGTGCCAGCAGTGAACGGGGGGCCAAAAACATTCAGTACTTC.

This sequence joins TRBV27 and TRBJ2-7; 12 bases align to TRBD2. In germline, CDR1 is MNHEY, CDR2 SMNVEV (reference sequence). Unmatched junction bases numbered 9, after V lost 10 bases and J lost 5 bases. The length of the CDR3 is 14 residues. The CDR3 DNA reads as TGTGCCACCGGGGGGCTAGCGGGAGGGGACGAGCAGTACTTC. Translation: CATGGLAGGDEQYF.

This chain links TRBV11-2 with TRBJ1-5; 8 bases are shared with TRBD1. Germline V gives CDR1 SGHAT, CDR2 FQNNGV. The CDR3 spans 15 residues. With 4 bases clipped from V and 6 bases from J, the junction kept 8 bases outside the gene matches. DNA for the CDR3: TGTGCCAGCAGCTCAAACAGGGGGACGGGTCAGCCCCAGCATTTT. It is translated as CASSSNRGTGQPQHF.

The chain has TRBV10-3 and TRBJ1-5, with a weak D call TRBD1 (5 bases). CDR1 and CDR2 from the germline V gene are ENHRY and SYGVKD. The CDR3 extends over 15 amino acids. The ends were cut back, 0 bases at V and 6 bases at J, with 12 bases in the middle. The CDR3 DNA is TGTGCCATCAGTGAGTCGGGGGGGGTGTCTCAGCCCCAGCATTTT. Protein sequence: CAISESGGVSQPQHF.

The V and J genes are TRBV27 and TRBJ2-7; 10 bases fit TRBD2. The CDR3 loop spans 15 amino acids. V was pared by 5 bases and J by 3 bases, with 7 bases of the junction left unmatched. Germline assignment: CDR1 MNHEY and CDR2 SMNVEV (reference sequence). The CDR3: CASSPPGLASYEQYF. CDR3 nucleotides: TGTGCCAGCAGTCCACCGGGACTAGCGAGCTACGAGCAGTACTTC.

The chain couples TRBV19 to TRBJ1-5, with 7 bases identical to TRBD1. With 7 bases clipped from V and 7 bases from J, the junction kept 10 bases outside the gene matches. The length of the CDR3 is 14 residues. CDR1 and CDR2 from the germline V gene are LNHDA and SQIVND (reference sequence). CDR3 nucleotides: TGTGCCAGTACCTATCAGGGGGGAGGACAGCCCCAGCATTTT. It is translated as CASTYQGGGQPQHF.

CDR3 sequence (DNA): TGTGCCAGCAGCACCCCCAAAGTTCGGGATCAGCCCCAGCATTTT. Translation gives CASSTPKVRDQPQHF. The chain has TRBV7-3 and TRBJ1-5, with D uncertain. Trimming stripped 5 bases from V and 5 bases from J, with 16 bases between. The CDR3 has 15 amino acids. Per germline, CDR1 SGHTA and CDR2 FQGTGA.

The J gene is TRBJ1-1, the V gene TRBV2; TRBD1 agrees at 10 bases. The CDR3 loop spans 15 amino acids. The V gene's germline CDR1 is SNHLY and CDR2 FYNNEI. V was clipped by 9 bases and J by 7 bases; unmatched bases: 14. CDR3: CASTSGQGNVSEAFF. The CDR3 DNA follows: TGTGCCAGTACCTCGGGACAGGGGAACGTCAGTGAAGCTTTCTTT.

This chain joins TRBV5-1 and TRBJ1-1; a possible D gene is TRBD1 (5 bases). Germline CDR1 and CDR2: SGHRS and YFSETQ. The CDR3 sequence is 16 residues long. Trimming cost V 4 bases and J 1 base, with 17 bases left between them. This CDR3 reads CASSPSVLGANTEAFF. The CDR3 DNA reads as TGCGCCAGCAGCCCGAGCGTTCTTGGGGCGAACACTGAAGCTTTCTTT.

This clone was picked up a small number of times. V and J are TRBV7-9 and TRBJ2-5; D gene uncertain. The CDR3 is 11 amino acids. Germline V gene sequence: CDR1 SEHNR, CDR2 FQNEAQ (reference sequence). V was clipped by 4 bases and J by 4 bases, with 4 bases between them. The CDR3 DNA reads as TGTGCCAGCAGCTCAGGAGAGACCCAGTACTTC. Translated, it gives CASSSGETQYF.

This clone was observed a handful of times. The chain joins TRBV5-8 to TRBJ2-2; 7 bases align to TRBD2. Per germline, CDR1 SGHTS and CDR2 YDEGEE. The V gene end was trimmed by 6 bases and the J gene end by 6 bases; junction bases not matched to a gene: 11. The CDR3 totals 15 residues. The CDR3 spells CASTRTSLGSGELFF. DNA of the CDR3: TGTGCCAGCACCCGGACTAGTTTGGGGTCCGGGGAGCTGTTTTTT. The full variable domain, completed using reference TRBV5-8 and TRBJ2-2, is EAGVTQSPTHLIKTRGQQATLRCSPISGHTSVYWYQQALGLGLQFLLWYDEGEERNRGNFPPRFSGRQFPNYSSELNVNALELEDSALYLCASTRTSLGSGELFFGEGSRLTVL.